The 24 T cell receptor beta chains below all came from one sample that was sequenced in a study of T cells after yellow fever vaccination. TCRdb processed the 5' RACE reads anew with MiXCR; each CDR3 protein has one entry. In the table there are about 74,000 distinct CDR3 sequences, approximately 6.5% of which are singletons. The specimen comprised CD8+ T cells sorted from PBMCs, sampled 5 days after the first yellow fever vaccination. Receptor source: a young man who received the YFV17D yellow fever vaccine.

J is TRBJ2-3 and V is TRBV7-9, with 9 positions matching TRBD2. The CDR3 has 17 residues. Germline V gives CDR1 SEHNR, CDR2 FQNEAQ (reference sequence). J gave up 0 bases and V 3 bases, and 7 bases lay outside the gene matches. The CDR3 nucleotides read TGTGCCAGCAGCTTGGATCTAGCGGGGTCTAGCACAGATACGCAGTATTTT. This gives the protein CASSLDLAGSSTDTQYF.

CDR3 sequence reads: CASSPGTSGDTQYF. The CDR3 bases are TGTGCCAGCAGTCCCGGGACTAGCGGGGATACGCAGTATTTT. The chain carries TRBV6-1 and TRBJ2-3, with 12 bases matching TRBD2. Losses at the gene ends were 5 bases for V and 6 bases for J; bases not matched to a gene: 3. The CDR3 spans 14 residues. CDR1 is MNHNS, CDR2 SASEGT, per germline.

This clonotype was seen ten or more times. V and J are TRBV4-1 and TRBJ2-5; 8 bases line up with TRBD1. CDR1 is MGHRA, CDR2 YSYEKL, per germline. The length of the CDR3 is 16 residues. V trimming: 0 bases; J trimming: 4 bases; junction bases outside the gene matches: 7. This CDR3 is CASSQDRTGFLETQYF. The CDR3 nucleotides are TGCGCCAGCAGCCAAGATCGGACAGGGTTTCTAGAGACCCAGTACTTC.

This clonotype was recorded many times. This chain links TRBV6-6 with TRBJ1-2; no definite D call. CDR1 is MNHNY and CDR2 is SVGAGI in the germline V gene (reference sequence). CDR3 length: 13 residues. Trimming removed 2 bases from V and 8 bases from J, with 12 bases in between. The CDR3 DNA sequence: TGTGCCAGCAGTTACGTTGGCTCTCTGGGCTACACCTTC. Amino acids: CASSYVGSLGYTF.

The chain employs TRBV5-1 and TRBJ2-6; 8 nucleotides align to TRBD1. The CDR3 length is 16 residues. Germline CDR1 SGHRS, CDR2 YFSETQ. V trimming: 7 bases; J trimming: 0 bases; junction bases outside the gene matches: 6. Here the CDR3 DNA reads TGCGCCAGCGGCAGGGGGCCTAGCTCTGGGGCCAACGTCCTGACTTTC. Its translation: CASGRGPSSGANVLTF.

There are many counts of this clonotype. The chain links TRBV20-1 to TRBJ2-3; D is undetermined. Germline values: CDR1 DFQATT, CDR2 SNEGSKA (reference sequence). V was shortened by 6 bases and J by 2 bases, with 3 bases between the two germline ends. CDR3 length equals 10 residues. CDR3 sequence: CSAITDTQYF. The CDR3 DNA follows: TGCAGTGCCATCACAGATACGCAGTATTTT.

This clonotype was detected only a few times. The CDR3 DNA sequence: TGTGCCAGCAGGCCTACTTGGGAAGAGACCCAGTACTTC. Translating gives CASRPTWEETQYF. The chain couples TRBV28 to TRBJ2-5; no definite D call. V shed 6 bases and J shed 3 bases, with 11 bases lying between them. The CDR3 length is 13 residues. Germline V CDR1 and CDR2: MDHEN, SYDVKM. Supplemented by reference TRBV28 and TRBJ2-5, the full variable domain reads DVKVTQSSRYLVKRTGEKVFLECVQDMDHENMFWYRQDPGLGLRLIYFSYDVKMKEKGDIPEGYSVSREKKERFSLILESASTNQTSMYLCASRPTWEETQYFGPGTRLLVL.

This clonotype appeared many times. The DNA of the CDR3 is TGTGCCAGCACCTCGCATCCAGGGGTTCTCCTTGAAGCTTTCTTT. Encoded protein: CASTSHPGVLLEAFF. V and J are TRBV7-9 and TRBJ1-1; weak D call: TRBD1 (6 bases). Germline V gives CDR1 SEHNR, CDR2 FQNEAQ (reference sequence). The germline V and J ends were trimmed by 7 bases and 7 bases, with 22 bases remaining between them. This CDR3 region has 15 residues.

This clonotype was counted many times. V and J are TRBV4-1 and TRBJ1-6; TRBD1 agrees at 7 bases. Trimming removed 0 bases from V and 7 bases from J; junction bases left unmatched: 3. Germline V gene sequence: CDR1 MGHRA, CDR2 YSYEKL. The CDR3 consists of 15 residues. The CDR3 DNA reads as TGCGCCAGCAGCCAAGAAGGCAGGGGGAATTCACCCCTCCACTTT. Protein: CASSQEGRGNSPLHF.

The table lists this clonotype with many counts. The CDR3 coding sequence is TGCAGTGCTAGAGACGACAGGCTCTCCTACGAGCAGTACTTC. Residues: CSARDDRLSYEQYF. V gene TRBV20-1 combines with J gene TRBJ2-7; D may be TRBD1 (6 bases). The CDR3 has 14 amino acids. Between the trimmed V and J ends, which lost 0 bases and 0 bases, there was a span of 9 bases. The germline gives CDR1 DFQATT, CDR2 SNEGSKA (reference sequence).

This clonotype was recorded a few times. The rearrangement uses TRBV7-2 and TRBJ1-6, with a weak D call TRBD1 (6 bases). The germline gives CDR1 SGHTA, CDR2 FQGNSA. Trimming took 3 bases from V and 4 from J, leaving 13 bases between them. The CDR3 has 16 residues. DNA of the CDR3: TGTGCCAGCAGCTTGGACAGAAATATATATAATTCACCCCTCCACTTT. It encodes CASSLDRNIYNSPLHF.

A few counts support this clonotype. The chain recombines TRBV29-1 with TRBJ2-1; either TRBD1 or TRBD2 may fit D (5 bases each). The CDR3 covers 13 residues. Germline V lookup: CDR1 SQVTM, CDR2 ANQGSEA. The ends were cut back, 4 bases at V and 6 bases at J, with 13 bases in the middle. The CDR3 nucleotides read TGCAGCGTTGTTGGTGGGGGAAGCAATGAGCAGTTCTTC. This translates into CSVVGGGSNEQFF.

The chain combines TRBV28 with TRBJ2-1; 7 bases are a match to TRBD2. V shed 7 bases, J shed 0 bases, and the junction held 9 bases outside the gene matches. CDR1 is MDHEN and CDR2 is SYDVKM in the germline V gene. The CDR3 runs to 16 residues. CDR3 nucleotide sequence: TGTGCCAGCATAACTCGGGGCGGGAGCTCCTACAATGAGCAGTTCTTC. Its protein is CASITRGGSSYNEQFF.

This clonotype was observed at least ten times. The CDR3 sequence is CASSQSTDTQYF. CDR3 nucleotide sequence: TGTGCCAGCAGCCAAAGCACAGATACGCAGTATTTT. V and J are TRBV4-2 and TRBJ2-3; D not resolved. Between the trimmed V and J ends, which lost 2 bases and 0 bases, there was a span of 0 bases. The CDR3 is 12 amino acids. Per the germline V gene, CDR1 is LGHNA and CDR2 is YNFKEQ.

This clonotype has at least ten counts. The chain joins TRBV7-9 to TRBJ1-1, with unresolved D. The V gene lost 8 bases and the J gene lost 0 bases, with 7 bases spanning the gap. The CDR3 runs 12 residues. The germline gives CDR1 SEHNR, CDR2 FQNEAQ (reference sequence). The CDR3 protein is CASGVMNTEAFF. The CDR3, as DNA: TGTGCCAGCGGCGTCATGAACACTGAAGCTTTCTTT. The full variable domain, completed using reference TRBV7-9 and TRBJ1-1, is DTGVSQNPRHKITKRGQNVTFRCDPISEHNRLYWYRQTLGQGPEFLTYFQNEAQLEKSRLLSDRFSAERPKGSFSTLEIQRTEQGDSAMYLCASGVMNTEAFFGQGTRLTVV.

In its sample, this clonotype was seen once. Here the CDR3 reads CATHGIGTVNEQFF. CDR3 in DNA: TGTGCCACGCACGGGATTGGGACAGTCAACGAGCAGTTCTTC. The chain joins TRBV10-3 to TRBJ2-1, with 7 bases fitting TRBD1. V lost 10 bases and J lost 10; bases outside the gene matches: 16. The CDR3 length is 14 residues. The germline gives CDR1 ENHRY, CDR2 SYGVKD.

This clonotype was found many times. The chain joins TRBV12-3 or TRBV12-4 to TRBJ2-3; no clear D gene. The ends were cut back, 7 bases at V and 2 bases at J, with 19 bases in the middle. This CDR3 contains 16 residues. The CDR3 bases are TGTGCCAGCACCCCGTCTACGGGCCACTACACAGATACGCAGTATTTT. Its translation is CASTPSTGHYTDTQYF.

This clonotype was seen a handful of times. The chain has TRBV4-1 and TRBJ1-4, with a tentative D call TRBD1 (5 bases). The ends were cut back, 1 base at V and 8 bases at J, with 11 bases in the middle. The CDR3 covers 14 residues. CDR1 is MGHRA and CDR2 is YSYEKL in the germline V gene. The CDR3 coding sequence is TGCGCCAGCAGCCAAGTAGGGGATGGGGAAAAACTGTTTTTT. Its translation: CASSQVGDGEKLFF.

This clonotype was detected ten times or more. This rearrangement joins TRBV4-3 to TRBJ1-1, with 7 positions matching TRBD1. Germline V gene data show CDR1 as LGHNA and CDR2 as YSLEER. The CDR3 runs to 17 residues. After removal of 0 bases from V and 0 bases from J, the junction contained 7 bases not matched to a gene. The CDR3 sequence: CASSQEDRTGMNTEAFF. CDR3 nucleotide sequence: TGCGCCAGCAGCCAAGAAGATAGGACAGGCATGAACACTGAAGCTTTCTTT.

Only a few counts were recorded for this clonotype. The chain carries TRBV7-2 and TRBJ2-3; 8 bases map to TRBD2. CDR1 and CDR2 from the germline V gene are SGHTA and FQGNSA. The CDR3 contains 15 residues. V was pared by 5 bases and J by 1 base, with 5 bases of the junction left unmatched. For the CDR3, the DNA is TGTGCCAGCAGCATAGATAGCGGGGGCACAGATACGCAGTATTTT. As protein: CASSIDSGGTDTQYF.

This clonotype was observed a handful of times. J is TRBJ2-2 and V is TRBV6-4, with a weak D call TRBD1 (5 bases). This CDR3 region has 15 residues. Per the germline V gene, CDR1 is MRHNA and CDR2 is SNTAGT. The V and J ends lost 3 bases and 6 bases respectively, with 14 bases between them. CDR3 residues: CASSDEIAGPGELFF. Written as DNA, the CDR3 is TGTGCCAGCAGTGATGAAATTGCAGGGCCCGGGGAGCTGTTTTTT.

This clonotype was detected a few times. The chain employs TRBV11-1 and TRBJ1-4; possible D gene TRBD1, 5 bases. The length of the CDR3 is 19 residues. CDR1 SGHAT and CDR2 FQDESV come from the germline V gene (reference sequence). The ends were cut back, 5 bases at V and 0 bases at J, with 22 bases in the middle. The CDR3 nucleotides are TGTGCCAGCAGCCCGATACGAGGGGCTACCAGTGCAACTAATGAAAAACTGTTTTTT. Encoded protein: CASSPIRGATSATNEKLFF.

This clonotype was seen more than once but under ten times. The CDR3 is CASSLSGGFNEQYF. CDR3 bases: TGTGCCAGCAGTTTGTCAGGGGGATTTAACGAGCAGTACTTC. J is TRBJ2-7 and V is TRBV12-3 or TRBV12-4; 7 positions agree with TRBD1. The V and J ends lost 3 bases and 5 bases, in that order; junction bases with no gene match: 7. The CDR3 extends over 14 amino acids.

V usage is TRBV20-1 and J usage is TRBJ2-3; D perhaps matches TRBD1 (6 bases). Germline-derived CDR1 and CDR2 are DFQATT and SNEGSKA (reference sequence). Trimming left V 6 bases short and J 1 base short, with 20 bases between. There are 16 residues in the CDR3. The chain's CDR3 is CSAHSPRTDGTDTQYF. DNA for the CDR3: TGCAGTGCCCATTCCCCGCGGACAGACGGCACAGATACGCAGTATTTT.